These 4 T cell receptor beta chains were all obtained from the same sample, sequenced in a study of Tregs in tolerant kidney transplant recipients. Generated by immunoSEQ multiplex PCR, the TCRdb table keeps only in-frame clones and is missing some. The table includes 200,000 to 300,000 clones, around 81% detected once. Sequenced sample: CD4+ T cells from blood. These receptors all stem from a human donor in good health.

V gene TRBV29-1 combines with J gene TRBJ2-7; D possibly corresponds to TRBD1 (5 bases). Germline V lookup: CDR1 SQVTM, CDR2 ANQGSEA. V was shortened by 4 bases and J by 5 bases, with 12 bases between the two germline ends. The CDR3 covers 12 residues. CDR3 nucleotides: TGCAGCGTTGTGCTGGGGCTCGACGAGCAGTACTTC. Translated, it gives CSVVLGLDEQYF.

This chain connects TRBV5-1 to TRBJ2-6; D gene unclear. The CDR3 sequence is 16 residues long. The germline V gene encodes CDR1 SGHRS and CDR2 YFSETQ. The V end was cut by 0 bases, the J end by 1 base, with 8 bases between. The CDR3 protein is CASSLALGSGANVLTF. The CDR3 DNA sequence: TGCGCCAGCAGCTTGGCCTTGGGGTCTGGGGCCAACGTCCTGACTTTC.

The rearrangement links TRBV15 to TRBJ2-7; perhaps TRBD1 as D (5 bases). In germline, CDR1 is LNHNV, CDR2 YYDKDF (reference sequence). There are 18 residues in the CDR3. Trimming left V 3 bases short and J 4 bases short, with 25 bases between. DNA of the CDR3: TGTGCCACCAGCAGGGACACCTTATTACACAGCTACCCTTACGAGCAGTACTTC. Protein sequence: CATSRDTLLHSYPYEQYF.

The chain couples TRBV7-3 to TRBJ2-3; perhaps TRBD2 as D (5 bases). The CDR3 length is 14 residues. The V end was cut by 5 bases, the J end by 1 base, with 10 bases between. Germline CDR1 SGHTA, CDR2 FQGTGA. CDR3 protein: CASSVQRRTDTQYF. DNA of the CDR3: TGTGCCAGCAGCGTACAGCGGCGCACAGATACGCAGTATTTT.